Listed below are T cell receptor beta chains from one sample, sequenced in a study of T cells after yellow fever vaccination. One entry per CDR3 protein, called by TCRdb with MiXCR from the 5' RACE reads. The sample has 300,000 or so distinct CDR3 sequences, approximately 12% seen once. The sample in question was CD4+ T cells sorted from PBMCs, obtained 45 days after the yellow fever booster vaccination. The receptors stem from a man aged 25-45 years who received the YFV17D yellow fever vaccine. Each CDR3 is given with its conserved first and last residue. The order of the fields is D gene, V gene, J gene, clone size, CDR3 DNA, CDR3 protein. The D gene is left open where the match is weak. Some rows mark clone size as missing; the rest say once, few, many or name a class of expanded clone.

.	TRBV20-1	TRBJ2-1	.	TGCAGTGCTACGGCCGACAGGCGTACAACGAGCTCCTACAATGAGCAGTTCTTC	CSATADRRTTSSYNEQFF
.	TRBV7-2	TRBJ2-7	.	TGTGCCAGCAGCCCCGGACCGGGGAGCTCCTACGAGCAGTACTTC	CASSPGPGSSYEQYF
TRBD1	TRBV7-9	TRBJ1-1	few	TGTGCCAGCAGCACCGGGACAGTGAACACTGAAGCTTTCTTT	CASSTGTVNTEAFF
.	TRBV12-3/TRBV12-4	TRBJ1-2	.	TGTGCCAGCAGGTTACCAGGGATAGGGAAGGGCTACACCTTC	CASRLPGIGKGYTF
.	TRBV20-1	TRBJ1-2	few	TGCAGTGCTAGAGAGCAGCAGGGTGCTGGCTACACCTTC	CSAREQQGAGYTF
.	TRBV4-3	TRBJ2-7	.	TGCGCCAGCAGCTTCCAGGACAGAAGACACGAGCAGTACTTC	CASSFQDRRHEQYF
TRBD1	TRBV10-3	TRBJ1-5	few	TGTGCCATCAGTGGGACAGGAAAGGCGCAGCCCCAGCATTTT	CAISGTGKAQPQHF
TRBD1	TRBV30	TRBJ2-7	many	TGTGCCTGGAGTGTACAGGGACAGGGGGCCGGTATCTACGAGCAGTACTTC	CAWSVQGQGAGIYEQYF
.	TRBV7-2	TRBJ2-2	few	TGTGCCAGCAGCTCCCGGTGGGAGCTGTTTTTT	CASSSRWELFF
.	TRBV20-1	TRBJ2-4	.	TGCAGTGCCTCCCACCTCCCTACAGAGGCCCGGAAGTACTTC	CSASHLPTEARKYF
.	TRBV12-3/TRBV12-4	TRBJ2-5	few	TGTGCCAGCAGTTCCGGGACGTGGTTGTCCCAGTACTTC	CASSSGTWLSQYF
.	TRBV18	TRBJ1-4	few	TGTGCCAGCTCACCAAGGTTTTGGCAGGGAGGTGAAAAACTGTTTTTT	CASSPRFWQGGEKLFF
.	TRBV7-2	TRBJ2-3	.	TGTGCCAGCAGCTTAGGCCCCAACGCTCTAGAACATACGCAGTATTTT	CASSLGPNALEHTQYF
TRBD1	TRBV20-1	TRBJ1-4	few	TGCAGTGGGAGAGACAGGGTACGAGAAAAACTGTTTTTT	CSGRDRVREKLFF
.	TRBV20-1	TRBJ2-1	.	TGCTGTCTGGGCGGTTCAACAGGGAGCTCCTACAATGAGCAGTTCTTC	CCLGGSTGSSYNEQFF
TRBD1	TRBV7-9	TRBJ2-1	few	TGTGCCAGCAGCTCCTTCGGGACAGAGAGCTCCTACAATGAGCAGTTCTTC	CASSSFGTESSYNEQFF
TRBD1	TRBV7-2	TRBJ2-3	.	TGTGCCAGCAGCTTAGGGGACAGGGCCATGGCAGATACGCAGTATTTT	CASSLGDRAMADTQYF
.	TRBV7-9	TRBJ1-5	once	TGTGCCAGCAGCCTTAATAACGATCAGCCCCAGCATTTT	CASSLNNDQPQHF
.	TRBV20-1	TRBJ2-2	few	TGCAGTGCCCCCCCCGCGGGGACCTTTAACACCGGGGAGCTGTTTTTT	CSAPPAGTFNTGELFF
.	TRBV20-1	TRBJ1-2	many	TGCAGTGCTCACAGGGTGGGTGGCTACACCTTC	CSAHRVGGYTF
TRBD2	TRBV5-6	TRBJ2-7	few	TGTGCCAGCAGTTTGACTAGCGAAACCTACGAGCAGTACTTC	CASSLTSETYEQYF
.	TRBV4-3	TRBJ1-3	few	TGCGCCAGCAGCCAAGAGGGTCGGTTCCGAGCTGGAAACACCATATATTTT	CASSQEGRFRAGNTIYF
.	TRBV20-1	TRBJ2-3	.	TGCAGTGCTAGAAGGGGCACAGATACGCAGTATTTT	CSARRGTDTQYF
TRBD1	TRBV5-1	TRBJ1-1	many	TGCGCCAGCAGCTGGCGACAGGGGAGCACTGAAGCTTTCTTT	CASSWRQGSTEAFF
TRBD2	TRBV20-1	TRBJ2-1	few	TGCAGTGCTAGCCCTAGCGGGATAGTCAATGAGCAGTTCTTC	CSASPSGIVNEQFF
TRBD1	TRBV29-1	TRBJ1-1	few	TGCAGCGTTGGTGGGACAGCGATTTTGGAAGCTTTCTTT	CSVGGTAILEAFF
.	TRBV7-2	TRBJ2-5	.	TGTGCCAGCACCTTTCGGGGGAAAGAGACCCAGTACTTC	CASTFRGKETQYF
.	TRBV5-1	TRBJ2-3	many	TGTGCCAGCAGCTTAGGGCCAGGGGATACGCAGTATTTT	CASSLGPGDTQYF
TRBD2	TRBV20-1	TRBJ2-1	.	TGCAGTGCTAGAGATCCCACTTTGGCGGGAGTCAATGAGCAGTTCTTC	CSARDPTLAGVNEQFF
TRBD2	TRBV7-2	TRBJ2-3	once	TGTGCCGGAGCGGGGGGCCTCACAGATACGCAGTATTTT	CAGAGGLTDTQYF
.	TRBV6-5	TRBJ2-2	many	TGTGCCAGCCACCGGGGATTCACCGGGGAGCTGTTTTTT	CASHRGFTGELFF